A selection of T cell receptor beta chains follows, all from one sample in a study of blood T cell repertoires in COVID-19. Assay: immunoSEQ multiplex PCR; the TCRdb copy retains only in-frame clones and omits some. The sample includes approximately 210,000 clones, about 85% of them seen just once. Sequenced material: peripheral blood. Receptors originate from a man aged 35 to 55 with acute or convalescent COVID-19. Each CDR3 is given with its conserved first and last residue. The order of the fields is clone size, J gene, V gene, D gene, CDR3 protein, CDR3 DNA. D genes are given only for firm matches. Not all rows give a size; the values are once, few, many and, for expanded clones, a class.

clone_size: NA; j_call: TRBJ2-7; v_call: TRBV21-1; d_call: NA; cdr3_aa: CASSNGRGNEQYF; cdr3_nt: TGTGCCAGCAGCAACGGCAGGGGGAACGAGCAGTACTTC
clone_size: NA; j_call: TRBJ2-3; v_call: TRBV4-1; d_call: TRBD2; cdr3_aa: CASSLLAGARTDTQYF; cdr3_nt: TGCGCCAGCAGCCTTCTAGCGGGGGCCCGCACAGATACGCAGTATTTT
clone_size: NA; j_call: TRBJ2-1; v_call: TRBV15; d_call: TRBD2; cdr3_aa: CATSTEAGVGNEQFF; cdr3_nt: TGTGCCACCAGCACAGAAGCGGGAGTGGGCAATGAGCAGTTCTTC
clone_size: NA; j_call: TRBJ2-5; v_call: TRBV6-5; d_call: NA; cdr3_aa: CASNSLQETQYF; cdr3_nt: TGTGCCAGCAATTCGTTACAAGAGACCCAGTACTTC
clone_size: NA; j_call: TRBJ2-1; v_call: TRBV5-5; d_call: NA; cdr3_aa: CASTSWPINEQFF; cdr3_nt: TGTGCCAGCACGTCCTGGCCAATTAATGAGCAGTTCTTC
clone_size: NA; j_call: TRBJ2-4; v_call: TRBV29-1; d_call: TRBD2; cdr3_aa: CSVAPGLAGSDHIQYF; cdr3_nt: TGCAGCGTTGCCCCAGGACTAGCGGGCTCTGATCACATTCAGTACTTC
clone_size: NA; j_call: TRBJ2-7; v_call: TRBV18; d_call: NA; cdr3_aa: CASSREAGYEQYF; cdr3_nt: TGTGCCAGCTCACGTGAAGCGGGCTACGAGCAGTACTTC
clone_size: NA; j_call: TRBJ2-7; v_call: TRBV4-1; d_call: NA; cdr3_aa: CASSQLPDSSYEQYF; cdr3_nt: TGCGCCAGCAGCCAACTCCCGGACAGTTCCTACGAGCAGTACTTC
clone_size: NA; j_call: TRBJ2-7; v_call: TRBV9; d_call: TRBD2; cdr3_aa: CASSVAAGVTYEQYF; cdr3_nt: TGTGCCAGCAGCGTAGCGGCGGGAGTGACCTACGAGCAGTACTTC
clone_size: NA; j_call: TRBJ2-3; v_call: TRBV29-1; d_call: NA; cdr3_aa: CSALTEPRTDTQYF; cdr3_nt: TGCAGCGCCCTGACAGAACCGAGGACAGATACGCAGTATTTT
clone_size: NA; j_call: TRBJ1-2; v_call: TRBV29-1; d_call: NA; cdr3_aa: CSVAGAGGYTF; cdr3_nt: TGCAGCGTTGCAGGGGCGGGTGGCTACACCTTC
clone_size: NA; j_call: TRBJ2-5; v_call: TRBV18; d_call: TRBD1; cdr3_aa: CASSPTLLPGTEETQYF; cdr3_nt: TGTGCCAGCTCACCAACGCTTTTGCCGGGGACAGAAGAGACCCAGTACTTC
clone_size: NA; j_call: TRBJ2-7; v_call: TRBV6-1; d_call: NA; cdr3_aa: CASSELLSLSYEQYF; cdr3_nt: TGTGCCAGCAGTGAACTATTAAGCCTCTCCTACGAGCAGTACTTC
clone_size: NA; j_call: TRBJ2-3; v_call: TRBV7-3; d_call: TRBD2; cdr3_aa: CASSLGLAGVTDTQYF; cdr3_nt: TGTGCCAGCAGCCTCGGACTAGCGGGGGTCACAGATACGCAGTATTTT
clone_size: NA; j_call: TRBJ1-4; v_call: TRBV2; d_call: NA; cdr3_aa: CASSEWKLSQLMNQKLFF; cdr3_nt: TGTGCCAGCAGTGAGTGGAAGCTTTCGCAACTAATGAATCAAAAACTGTTTTTT
clone_size: NA; j_call: TRBJ2-3; v_call: TRBV15; d_call: TRBD2; cdr3_aa: CATSRGTERGVTDTQYF; cdr3_nt: TGTGCCACCAGCAGAGGCACGGAGCGGGGGGTCACAGATACGCAGTATTTT
clone_size: NA; j_call: TRBJ2-3; v_call: TRBV24-1; d_call: NA; cdr3_aa: CATSDSTERTDTQYF; cdr3_nt: TGTGCCACCAGTGATTCGACAGAGCGCACAGATACGCAGTATTTT
clone_size: NA; j_call: TRBJ1-4; v_call: TRBV7-9; d_call: NA; cdr3_aa: CASSLTGTTNEKLFF; cdr3_nt: TGTGCCAGCAGCTTAACAGGAACAACTAATGAAAAACTGTTTTTT
clone_size: NA; j_call: TRBJ2-1; v_call: TRBV4-1; d_call: NA; cdr3_aa: CASSRTLAVSSYNEQFF; cdr3_nt: TGCGCCAGCAGCCGTACCTTAGCGGTAAGCTCCTACAATGAGCAGTTCTTC
clone_size: NA; j_call: TRBJ2-5; v_call: TRBV12-3/TRBV12-4; d_call: TRBD1; cdr3_aa: CASSWTGGETQYF; cdr3_nt: TGTGCCAGCAGTTGGACAGGCGGAGAGACCCAGTACTTC
clone_size: once; j_call: TRBJ2-6; v_call: TRBV5-6; d_call: NA; cdr3_aa: CASSLVGRGANVLTF; cdr3_nt: TGTGCCAGCAGCTTGGTAGGGAGAGGGGCCAACGTCCTGACTTTC
clone_size: NA; j_call: TRBJ1-1; v_call: TRBV5-6; d_call: NA; cdr3_aa: CASSFPTRTDHTEAFF; cdr3_nt: TGTGCCAGCAGCTTCCCCACTCGGACAGATCACACTGAAGCTTTCTTT
clone_size: NA; j_call: TRBJ2-7; v_call: TRBV27; d_call: NA; cdr3_aa: CASSFGGSTYEQYF; cdr3_nt: TGTGCCAGCAGTTTTGGGGGGTCAACCTACGAGCAGTACTTC
clone_size: NA; j_call: TRBJ2-7; v_call: TRBV19; d_call: NA; cdr3_aa: CASSIVGSSYEQYF; cdr3_nt: TGTGCCAGTAGTATAGTTGGCAGCTCCTACGAGCAGTACTTC
clone_size: once; j_call: TRBJ1-6; v_call: TRBV19; d_call: NA; cdr3_aa: CASSPGAFLSNSPLHF; cdr3_nt: TGTGCCAGTAGTCCTGGGGCCTTCCTTTCCAATTCACCCCTCCACTTT
clone_size: NA; j_call: TRBJ1-6; v_call: TRBV19; d_call: NA; cdr3_aa: CASSEGLYNSPLHF; cdr3_nt: TGTGCCAGTAGCGAGGGACTTTATAATTCACCCCTCCACTTT
clone_size: NA; j_call: TRBJ1-5; v_call: TRBV30; d_call: NA; cdr3_aa: CAWSYNRAAHQPQHF; cdr3_nt: TGTGCCTGGAGTTATAACAGAGCAGCCCATCAGCCCCAGCATTTT
clone_size: NA; j_call: TRBJ2-5; v_call: TRBV12-3/TRBV12-4; d_call: NA; cdr3_aa: CASTITGETQYF; cdr3_nt: TGTGCCAGCACCATAACCGGGGAGACCCAGTACTTC
clone_size: NA; j_call: TRBJ2-1; v_call: TRBV7-9; d_call: TRBD2; cdr3_aa: CASSPPSGSTPYNEQFF; cdr3_nt: TGTGCCAGCAGCCCTCCTAGCGGATCCACCCCCTACAATGAGCAGTTCTTC
clone_size: NA; j_call: TRBJ2-5; v_call: TRBV29-1; d_call: NA; cdr3_aa: CSVLGRETQYF; cdr3_nt: TGCAGCGTTCTCGGGAGAGAGACCCAGTACTTC
clone_size: NA; j_call: TRBJ2-1; v_call: TRBV12-3/TRBV12-4; d_call: NA; cdr3_aa: CASSFGNEQFF; cdr3_nt: TGTGCCAGCAGTTTCGGGAATGAGCAGTTCTTC
clone_size: NA; j_call: TRBJ1-5; v_call: TRBV27; d_call: NA; cdr3_aa: CASSTQGHLAAQHF; cdr3_nt: TGTGCCAGCAGTACCCAGGGTCACCTCGCCGCCCAGCATTTT
clone_size: NA; j_call: TRBJ1-2; v_call: TRBV29-1; d_call: TRBD1; cdr3_aa: CSVGGGQGDYGYTF; cdr3_nt: TGCAGCGTCGGGGGGGGACAGGGAGACTATGGCTACACCTTC
clone_size: once; j_call: TRBJ2-7; v_call: TRBV27; d_call: TRBD2; cdr3_aa: CASSGGVTGSLYEQYF; cdr3_nt: TGTGCCAGCAGTGGGGGGGTTACCGGGTCACTTTACGAGCAGTACTTC
clone_size: NA; j_call: TRBJ1-1; v_call: TRBV28; d_call: NA; cdr3_aa: CASSLSTVLKAFF; cdr3_nt: TGTGCCAGCAGTTTATCGACAGTCTTGAAAGCTTTCTTT
clone_size: NA; j_call: TRBJ2-7; v_call: TRBV19; d_call: TRBD1; cdr3_aa: CASGMGTASYEQYF; cdr3_nt: TGTGCCAGTGGAATGGGGACAGCGTCCTACGAGCAGTACTTC
clone_size: NA; j_call: TRBJ2-2; v_call: TRBV27; d_call: TRBD1; cdr3_aa: CASSYPGQGITGELFF; cdr3_nt: TGTGCCAGCAGTTATCCTGGACAGGGGATCACCGGGGAGCTGTTTTTT
clone_size: once; j_call: TRBJ1-4; v_call: TRBV28; d_call: TRBD1; cdr3_aa: CASSLSGTGGGKLFF; cdr3_nt: TGTGCCAGCAGTTTATCCGGGACAGGGGGCGGAAAACTGTTTTTT
clone_size: NA; j_call: TRBJ2-5; v_call: TRBV7-3; d_call: TRBD1; cdr3_aa: CASSRGGQQETQYF; cdr3_nt: TGTGCCAGCAGCCGAGGGGGACAGCAAGAGACCCAGTACTTC
clone_size: NA; j_call: TRBJ2-7; v_call: TRBV28; d_call: NA; cdr3_aa: CASRSGQAYEQYF; cdr3_nt: TGTGCCAGCAGGTCCGGACAAGCCTACGAGCAGTACTTC
clone_size: NA; j_call: TRBJ1-2; v_call: TRBV28; d_call: TRBD1; cdr3_aa: CASIRWGTAYGYTF; cdr3_nt: TGTGCCAGCATACGTTGGGGGACAGCTTATGGCTACACCTTC
clone_size: few; j_call: TRBJ1-6; v_call: TRBV9; d_call: TRBD1; cdr3_aa: CASSPRTGASFSPLHF; cdr3_nt: TGTGCCAGCAGCCCCCGGACAGGGGCCTCCTTTTCACCCCTCCACTTT
clone_size: NA; j_call: TRBJ1-2; v_call: TRBV5-1; d_call: NA; cdr3_aa: CASSQDSSNYGYTF; cdr3_nt: TGCGCCAGCAGCCAGGACTCTTCTAACTATGGCTACACCTTC
clone_size: NA; j_call: TRBJ1-2; v_call: TRBV7-2; d_call: NA; cdr3_aa: CASSSLGVSSRGYTF; cdr3_nt: TGTGCCAGCAGCTCCTTAGGGGTGTCCTCGAGGGGCTACACCTTC